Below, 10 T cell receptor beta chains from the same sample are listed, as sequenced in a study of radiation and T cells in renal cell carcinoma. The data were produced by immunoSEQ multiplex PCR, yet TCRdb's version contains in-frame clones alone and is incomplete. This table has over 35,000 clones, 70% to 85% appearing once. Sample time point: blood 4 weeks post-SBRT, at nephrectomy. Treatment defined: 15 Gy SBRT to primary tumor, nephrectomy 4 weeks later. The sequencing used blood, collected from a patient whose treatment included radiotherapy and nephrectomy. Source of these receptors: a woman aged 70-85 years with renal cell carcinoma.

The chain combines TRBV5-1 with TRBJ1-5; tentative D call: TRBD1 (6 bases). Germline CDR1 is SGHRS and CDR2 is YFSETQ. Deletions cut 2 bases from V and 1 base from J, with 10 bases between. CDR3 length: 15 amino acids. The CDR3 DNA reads TGCGCCAGCAGCTTTACAGGGAGCAGCAATCAGCCCCAGCATTTT. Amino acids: CASSFTGSSNQPQHF.

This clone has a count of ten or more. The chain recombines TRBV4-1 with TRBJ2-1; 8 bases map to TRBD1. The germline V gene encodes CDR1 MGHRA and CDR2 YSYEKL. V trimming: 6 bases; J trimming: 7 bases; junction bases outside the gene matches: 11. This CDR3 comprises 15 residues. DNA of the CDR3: TGCGCCAGCAGAGATCGACAGGGGATGATGAATGAGCAGTTCTTC. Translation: CASRDRQGMMNEQFF.

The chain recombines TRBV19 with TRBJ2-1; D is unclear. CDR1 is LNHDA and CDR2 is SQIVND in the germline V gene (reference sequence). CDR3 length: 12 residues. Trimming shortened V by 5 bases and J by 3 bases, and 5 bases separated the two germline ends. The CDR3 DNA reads TGTGCCAGTAGTGCCAACTACAATGAGCAGTTCTTC. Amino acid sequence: CASSANYNEQFF.

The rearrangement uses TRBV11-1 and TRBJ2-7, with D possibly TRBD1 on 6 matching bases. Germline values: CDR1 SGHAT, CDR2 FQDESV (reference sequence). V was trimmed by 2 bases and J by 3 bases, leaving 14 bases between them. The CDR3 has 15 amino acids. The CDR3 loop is CASSLTSGTLYEQYF. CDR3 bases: TGTGCCAGCAGCTTAACCTCCGGGACACTCTACGAGCAGTACTTC.

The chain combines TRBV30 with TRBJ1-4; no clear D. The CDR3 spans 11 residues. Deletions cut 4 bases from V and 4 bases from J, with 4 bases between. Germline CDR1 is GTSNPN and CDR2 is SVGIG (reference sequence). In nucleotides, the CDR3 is TGTGCCTGGACGTATAATGAAAAACTGTTTTTT. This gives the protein CAWTYNEKLFF.

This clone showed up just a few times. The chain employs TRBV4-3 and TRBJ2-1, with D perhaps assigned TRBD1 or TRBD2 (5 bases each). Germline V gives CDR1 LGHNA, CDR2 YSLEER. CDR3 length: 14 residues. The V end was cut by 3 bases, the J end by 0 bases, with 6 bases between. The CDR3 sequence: CASSHGGSYNEQFF. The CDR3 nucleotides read TGCGCCAGCAGCCATGGGGGCTCCTACAATGAGCAGTTCTTC.

CDR3 protein: CASSSGGSGGDLEQYF. The CDR3 coding sequence is TGTGCCAGCAGTTCCGGCGGTAGCGGGGGGGATCTGGAGCAGTACTTC. V and J are TRBV28 and TRBJ2-7, with 11 bases fitting TRBD2. The CDR3 length is 16 residues. Germline assignment: CDR1 MDHEN and CDR2 SYDVKM. J was trimmed by 7 bases and V by 4 bases; bases with no gene match: 12.

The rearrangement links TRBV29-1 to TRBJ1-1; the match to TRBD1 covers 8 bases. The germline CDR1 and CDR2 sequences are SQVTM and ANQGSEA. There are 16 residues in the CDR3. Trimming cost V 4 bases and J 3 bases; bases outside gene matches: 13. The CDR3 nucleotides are TGCAGCGTTGTGGGGACAGGTGGAGGTTTAGACACTGAAGCTTTCTTT. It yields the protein CSVVGTGGGLDTEAFF.

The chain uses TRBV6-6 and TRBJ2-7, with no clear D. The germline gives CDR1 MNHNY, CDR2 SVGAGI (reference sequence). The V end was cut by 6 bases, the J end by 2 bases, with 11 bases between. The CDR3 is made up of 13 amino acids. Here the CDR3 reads CASRAGPTYEQYF. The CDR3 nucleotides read TGTGCCAGCAGGGCCGGACCGACCTACGAGCAGTACTTC.

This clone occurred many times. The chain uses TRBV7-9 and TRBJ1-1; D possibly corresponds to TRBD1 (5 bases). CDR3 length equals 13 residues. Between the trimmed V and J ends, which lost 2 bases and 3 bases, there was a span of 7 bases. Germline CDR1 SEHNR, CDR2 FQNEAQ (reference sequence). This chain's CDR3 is CASSLWGYTEAFF. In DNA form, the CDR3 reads TGTGCCAGCAGCTTATGGGGGTACACTGAAGCTTTCTTT.